These 3 T cell receptor beta chains came from one sample sequenced in a study of cytomegalovirus exposure and HLA in healthy donors. Researchers ran the PCR with 60 Vbeta and 13 Jbeta primers. Method: immunoSEQ multiplex PCR; TCRdb's copy keeps in-frame clones and lacks some. The sample holds 120,000 or so clones; about 80% are singletons and the top ten take more than 1.5%. Sequencing input: PBMCs. The receptors derive from a man aged 18 to 29 in good health and CMV-seronegative.

This chain links TRBV19 with TRBJ1-1; a possible D gene is TRBD1 (5 bases). V dropped 3 bases and J dropped 8 bases, with 13 bases sitting between them. The germline V gene has CDR1 LNHDA and CDR2 SQIVND (reference sequence). The CDR3 has 13 amino acids. Here the CDR3 reads CASSIAVRAEAFF. As DNA, the CDR3 is TGTGCCAGTAGTATCGCCGTCAGGGCGGAAGCTTTCTTT.

This clone was recorded once. This rearrangement joins TRBV2 to TRBJ1-2; D is unresolved. Trimming took 11 bases from V and 5 from J, leaving 27 bases between them. Germline CDR1 and CDR2: SNHLY and FYNNEI. The CDR3 runs 16 residues. CDR3 in DNA: TGTGCCCGAGCAGGTTCGACCCTGCCTACGGGGTATGGCTACACCTTC. Translation: CARAGSTLPTGYGYTF.

The gene calls are TRBV7-2 and TRBJ1-1; D possibly corresponds to TRBD1 (5 bases). The germline CDR1 and CDR2 sequences are SGHTA and FQGNSA. The CDR3 totals 18 residues. V was cut by 2 bases and J by 0 bases, with 19 bases left in between. As DNA, the CDR3 is TGTGCCAGCAGCTTACTATTAATGTGGACACCTATGAACACTGAAGCTTTCTTT. Amino acids: CASSLLLMWTPMNTEAFF. The full variable domain, with the rest looked up from reference TRBV7-2 and TRBJ1-1, is GAGVSQSPSNKVTEKGKDVELRCDPISGHTALYWYRQSLGQGLEFLIYFQGNSAPDKSGLPSDRFSAERTGGSVSTLTIQRTQQEDSAVYLCASSLLLMWTPMNTEAFFGQGTRLTVV.